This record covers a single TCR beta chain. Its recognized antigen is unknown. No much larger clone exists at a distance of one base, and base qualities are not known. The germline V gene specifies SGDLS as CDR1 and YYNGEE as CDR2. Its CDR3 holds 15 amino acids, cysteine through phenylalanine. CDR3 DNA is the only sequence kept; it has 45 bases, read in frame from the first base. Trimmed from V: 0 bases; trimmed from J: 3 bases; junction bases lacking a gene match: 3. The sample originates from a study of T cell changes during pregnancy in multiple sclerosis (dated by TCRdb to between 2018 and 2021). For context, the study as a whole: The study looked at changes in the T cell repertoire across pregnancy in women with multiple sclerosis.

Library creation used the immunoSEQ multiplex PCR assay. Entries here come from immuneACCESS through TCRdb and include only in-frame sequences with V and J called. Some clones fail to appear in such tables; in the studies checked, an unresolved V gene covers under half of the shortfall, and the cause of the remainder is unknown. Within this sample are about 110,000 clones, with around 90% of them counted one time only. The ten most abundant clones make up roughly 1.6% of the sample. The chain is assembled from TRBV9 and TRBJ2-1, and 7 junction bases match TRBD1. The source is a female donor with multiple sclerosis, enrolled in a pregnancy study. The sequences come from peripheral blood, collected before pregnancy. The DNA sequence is TGTGCCAGCAGCGTAGAGGGGGCTGACTACAATGAGCAGTTCTTC. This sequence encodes CASSVEGADYNEQFF.